The rows below give T cell receptor beta chains drawn from one sample of a study of blood T cell repertoires in COVID-19. Produced via immunoSEQ multiplex PCR; TCRdb's table is partial and in-frame only. The repertoire holds about 68,000 clones, with approximately 86% as singletons. The sequenced sample consisted of peripheral blood. The receptors shown here come from a woman in her sixties or seventies with acute or convalescent COVID-19. CDR3s include the opening cysteine and the closing phenylalanine or tryptophan. Fields, in order: V gene, D gene, J gene, clone size, CDR3 DNA, CDR3 protein. The D gene is left open where the match is weak. For some rows the clone size is stated as once, few or many, or as a class when expanded; others skip it.

TRBV7-2	TRBD1	TRBJ1-5	.	TGTGCCAGCAGCATTGGGACAGGGGGTAGCAATCAGCCCCAGCATTTT	CASSIGTGGSNQPQHF
TRBV21-1	.	TRBJ1-1	.	TGTGCCAGCAGCAACCCGAGGCGGGCGACCACTGAAGCTTTCTTT	CASSNPRRATTEAFF
TRBV18	.	TRBJ1-1	.	TGTGCCAGCTCAGAGTGGGCCACTGAAGCTTTCTTT	CASSEWATEAFF
TRBV2	TRBD1	TRBJ2-2	once	TGTGCCAGACAGGGGGTGGGCGGGGAGCTGTTTTTT	CARQGVGGELFF
TRBV7-9	TRBD1	TRBJ1-1	.	TGTGCCAGCAGCTTTTGGACAGGGGAGAGCGGCACTGAAGCTTTCTTT	CASSFWTGESGTEAFF
TRBV11-2	.	TRBJ2-1	.	TGTGCCAGCACCCCGAACAGCGGCACCTACAATGAGCAGTTCTTC	CASTPNSGTYNEQFF
TRBV6-5	TRBD2	TRBJ2-7	.	TGTGCCAGCAGTTACTCAGGGACTAACTGGAGAGAGCAGTACTTC	CASSYSGTNWREQYF
TRBV4-1	TRBD1	TRBJ1-2	once	TGCGCCAGCAGCCAAGAACAGGGACAGGGGTATGGCTACACCTTC	CASSQEQGQGYGYTF
TRBV10-3	.	TRBJ2-7	.	TGTGCCATCAGTCACGATAGTGGCGGGGCCTACGAGCAGTACTTC	CAISHDSGGAYEQYF
TRBV9	TRBD1	TRBJ2-1	.	TGTGCCAGCAGCGTGGGACAGGGGGCTCAGAATGAGCAGTTCTTC	CASSVGQGAQNEQFF
TRBV7-2	TRBD2	TRBJ2-7	.	TGTGCCAGCAGCTTTACTAGCGGGGAGTCCTACGAGCAGTACTTC	CASSFTSGESYEQYF
TRBV30	TRBD1	TRBJ1-3	.	TGTGCCTGGAGTGACAGGGGCTTTGGAAACACCATATATTTT	CAWSDRGFGNTIYF
TRBV11-2	TRBD1	TRBJ2-7	.	TGTGCCAGCAGCTTAGAAGGACAGGGAACCGAGCAGTACTTC	CASSLEGQGTEQYF
TRBV28	TRBD1	TRBJ1-3	.	TGTGCCAGCAGTTTCGACAGGGTTAACACCATATATTTT	CASSFDRVNTIYF
TRBV7-9	TRBD2	TRBJ2-1	.	TGTGCCAGCAGCCAAAAAGCGGGAGGGTACAATGAGCAGTTCTTC	CASSQKAGGYNEQFF
TRBV24-1	TRBD2	TRBJ2-1	.	TGTGCCACCAGTGGCCCCCTAGCGGGACAGCATGAGCAGTTCTTC	CATSGPLAGQHEQFF
TRBV6-5	.	TRBJ1-1	.	TGTGCCAGCAGTCCCGCGGGGGGCACTGAAGCTTTCTTT	CASSPAGGTEAFF
TRBV3-1/TRBV3-2	.	TRBJ1-3	.	TGTGCCAGCAGCCCACAGGGTGGAAACACCATATATTTT	CASSPQGGNTIYF
TRBV6-5	.	TRBJ2-7	.	TGTGCCAGCAGTTATACAGGCTGGAATCCCTACGAGCAGTACTTC	CASSYTGWNPYEQYF
TRBV9	.	TRBJ2-4	.	TGTGCCAGCAGCGTAGGTCCAGATTTAAACATTCAGTACTTC	CASSVGPDLNIQYF
TRBV18	TRBD1	TRBJ2-1	.	TGTGCCAGCTCACCCGGGACAGGGACCTACAATGAGCAGTTCTTC	CASSPGTGTYNEQFF
TRBV2	.	TRBJ1-2	.	TGTGCCAGCAGGGGCGTTGGCTACACCTTC	CASRGVGYTF
TRBV19	TRBD2	TRBJ2-1	.	TGTGCCAGTAGTATAGGGACTAGGGGCTCCTACAATGAGCAGTTCTTC	CASSIGTRGSYNEQFF
TRBV6-1	.	TRBJ2-7	few	TGTGCCAGCAGTGAAAATTTGTCGGTCTCCTACGAGCAGTACTTC	CASSENLSVSYEQYF
TRBV2	TRBD1	TRBJ1-2	.	TGTGCCAGCAGTCGGGACAGTAACTATGGCTACACCTTC	CASSRDSNYGYTF
TRBV6-5	TRBD1	TRBJ1-1	.	TGTGCCACCCAACAACAGGGGGGGGGCAACACTGAAGCTTTCTTT	CATQQQGGGNTEAFF
TRBV18	TRBD2	TRBJ2-7	.	TGTGCCAGCTCACCCCCTAGCGGCTACGAGCAGTACTTC	CASSPPSGYEQYF
TRBV7-8	TRBD1	TRBJ2-5	.	TGTGCCAGCAGCTTAGCCGGGGACAGCCAAGAGACCCAGTACTTC	CASSLAGDSQETQYF
TRBV10-3	TRBD1	TRBJ1-3	.	TGTGCCACAAGACAGGGAAGCTCTGGAAACACCATATATTTT	CATRQGSSGNTIYF
TRBV5-4	.	TRBJ1-1	.	TGTGCCAGCAGCGCCTACCGGGGCGCGGGGGCCACTGAAGCTTTCTTT	CASSAYRGAGATEAFF
TRBV3-1/TRBV3-2	.	TRBJ2-7	.	TGTGCCAGCAGCAAAGGGAGAACAGGGGCCGGGGGTGAGCAGTACTTC	CASSKGRTGAGGEQYF
TRBV6-6	TRBD1	TRBJ1-1	.	TGTGCCAGCAGTTACCCCGGGACAGGACACACTGAAGCTTTCTTT	CASSYPGTGHTEAFF
TRBV12-3/TRBV12-4	.	TRBJ1-1	.	TGTGCCAGCCGCCGGGTGGGGAACACTGAAGCTTTCTTT	CASRRVGNTEAFF
TRBV2	TRBD2	TRBJ2-1	.	TGTGCCAGCGCTCTTCTAGCGGGGGGGCACAATGAGCAGTTCTTC	CASALLAGGHNEQFF
TRBV3-1/TRBV3-2	.	TRBJ1-6	.	TGTGCCAGCACCCCGACACAGAATTCACCCCTCCACTTT	CASTPTQNSPLHF
TRBV30	TRBD1	TRBJ1-2	.	TGTGCCTGGACCCCCGGGACAGTCTATGGCTACACCTTC	CAWTPGTVYGYTF
TRBV23-1	.	TRBJ2-7	.	TGCGCCAGCAGTCAAGGGGCAGACAGTTTAGCCGAGCAGTACTTC	CASSQGADSLAEQYF
TRBV9	.	TRBJ1-2	.	TGTGCCAGCAGCAGAGCTAACTATGGCTACACCTTC	CASSRANYGYTF
TRBV5-4	.	TRBJ2-3	.	TGTGCCAGCAGCTTGAGGATCGGACTCACAGATACGCAGTATTTT	CASSLRIGLTDTQYF
TRBV3-1/TRBV3-2	.	TRBJ1-3	.	TGTGCCAGCAGCCCCCTTGAGGGGGGGCGGAGGTTCTCTGGAAACACCATATATTTT	CASSPLEGGRRFSGNTIYF
TRBV5-1	TRBD2	TRBJ2-4	.	TGCGCCAGCAGCTTTAAGGGACTACCAAACATTCAGTACTTC	CASSFKGLPNIQYF
TRBV11-2	.	TRBJ1-6	.	TGTGCCAGCAGCCGGGACTTGGGGAATTCACCCCTCCACTTT	CASSRDLGNSPLHF
TRBV2	TRBD2	TRBJ2-1	.	TGTGCCAGCGTGTCGGATCATAGCGGGGGGGGGTCCTACAATGAGCAGTTCTTC	CASVSDHSGGGSYNEQFF
TRBV5-1	TRBD1	TRBJ1-4	.	TGCGCCAGCGGAGTTGGGACAGGGAGTGAAAAACTGTTTTTT	CASGVGTGSEKLFF
TRBV7-9	.	TRBJ1-1	.	TGTGCCAGCAGCCTAACAGGGTCGGCTGAAGCTTTCTTT	CASSLTGSAEAFF
TRBV19	.	TRBJ1-1	.	TGTGCCAGTACCAGGACTGTGAACACTGAAGCTTTCTTT	CASTRTVNTEAFF
TRBV5-8	.	TRBJ1-2	.	TGTGCCAGCAGCTTGGTTAGGGGGATTACCCCTAGCGGCTACACCTTC	CASSLVRGITPSGYTF
TRBV30	TRBD2	TRBJ2-7	.	TGTGCCTGGAGTAAACCGGGACTAGCGAGGTACGAGCAGTACTTC	CAWSKPGLARYEQYF
TRBV2	.	TRBJ1-2	.	TGTGCCAGCAGGGCCGACGGGGGTTACACCTTC	CASRADGGYTF
TRBV20-1	.	TRBJ2-7	.	TGCAGTACTACCAGGGGCGGCGAGCAGTACTTC	CSTTRGGEQYF
TRBV5-1	TRBD1	TRBJ1-6	.	TGCGCCAGCAGCAGATCGACAGGGAACAATTCACCCCTCCACTTT	CASSRSTGNNSPLHF
TRBV29-1	.	TRBJ2-7	.	TGCAGCGTTGAAGGGGGGCGAGGCTCCTACGAGCAGTACTTC	CSVEGGRGSYEQYF
TRBV6-5	.	TRBJ2-6	.	TGTGCCAGCAGTACAGGGTCCGGGGCCAACGTCCTGACTTTC	CASSTGSGANVLTF
TRBV2	TRBD2	TRBJ2-3	few	TGTGCCAGCAGTGGACCTACTAGCGGGAGCAGCACAGATACGCAGTATTTT	CASSGPTSGSSTDTQYF
TRBV7-9	TRBD2	TRBJ2-5	.	TGTGCCAGCAGCCCCACGGGACTAGCGGGGGCGGAGACCCAGTACTTC	CASSPTGLAGAETQYF
TRBV6-1	.	TRBJ2-6	once	TGTGCCAGCAGTGAAAAACAGGGAGCCTCCCCCCCCTCTGGGGCCAACGTCCTGACTTTC	CASSEKQGASPPSGANVLTF
TRBV27	.	TRBJ1-5	.	TGTGCCAGTAGGCAAGGACAGCACAATCAGCCCCAGCATTTT	CASRQGQHNQPQHF
TRBV5-6	.	TRBJ2-5	.	TGTGCCAGCAGCTTGGCCACAGGGATGAGGCAAGAGACCCAGTACTTC	CASSLATGMRQETQYF
TRBV6-5	.	TRBJ1-4	.	TGTGCCAGCGCAGATGGCATCAATGAAAAACTGTTTTTT	CASADGINEKLFF